The sequence of this T cell receptor (beta chain) was determined in a study of blood T cell repertoires in COVID-19. Losses at the gene ends were 8 bases for V and 4 bases for J; bases not matched to a gene: 10. Germline-derived CDR1 and CDR2 are ENHRY and SYGVKD. There are 15 residues in the CDR3. In the authors' workflow: How many nucleated cells were present was estimated from reference gene primer amplification. Clones were read by immunoSEQ multiplex PCR, and TCRdb kept only the in-frame ones, dropping some. That table furnishes V, J and clone size, whereas the DNA furnished D and trimming. The sample consists of about 160,000 clones, 80% to 95% of them appearing once.

This clonotype was obtained from a man aged 25 to 40 with COVID-19, enrolled during active disease. The rearrangement uses TRBV10-3 and TRBJ2-1, with 8 positions matching TRBD2. Material for sequencing was peripheral blood. In DNA form, the CDR3 reads TGTGCCATCGGTAATAGCGGGGTACTATACAATGAGCAGTTCTTC. As protein: CAIGNSGVLYNEQFF.